These T cell receptor beta chains were read from a single sample in a study of identifying expanded T cells in peripheral blood. Repertoires were generated with immunoSEQ multiplex PCR, while TCRdb's copy carries only in-frame clones and drops some. This table has 50,000 to 60,000 clones, about 80% appearing once. Sequencing was performed on blood. These receptors all come from a person between 18 and 75 years old in good health. CDR3s include the opening cysteine and the closing phenylalanine or tryptophan. The D gene is left open where the match is weak. Clone size appears in some rows only: once, few, many, or a class for an expanded clone.

D: TRBD1; J: TRBJ1-1; size: .; V: TRBV7-9; CDR3: CASSLVAGGETEAFF; DNA: TGTGCCAGCAGCTTAGTGGCAGGGGGAGAAACTGAAGCTTTCTTT
D: TRBD1; J: TRBJ2-5; size: .; V: TRBV7-9; CDR3: CASSSDRVGRETQYF; DNA: TGTGCCAGCAGCTCAGACAGGGTCGGACGGGAGACCCAGTACTTC
D: TRBD1; J: TRBJ1-5; size: .; V: TRBV30; CDR3: CAWRDRGTRGNQPQHF; DNA: TGTGCCTGGAGGGACAGGGGGACTCGGGGCAATCAGCCCCAGCATTTT
D: .; J: TRBJ2-3; size: .; V: TRBV25-1; CDR3: CASSDTKGGRDTQYF; DNA: TGTGCCAGCAGTGACACCAAAGGAGGTAGAGATACGCAGTATTTT
D: .; J: TRBJ1-5; size: .; V: TRBV6-5; CDR3: CASSYSKWGLRPQHF; DNA: TGTGCCAGCAGTTACTCGAAATGGGGACTGCGGCCCCAGCATTTT
D: .; J: TRBJ2-2; size: .; V: TRBV6-5; CDR3: CASSYKLSGTGELFF; DNA: TGTGCCAGCAGTTACAAGCTGAGTGGCACCGGGGAGCTGTTTTTT
D: .; J: TRBJ2-2; size: .; V: TRBV2; CDR3: CASSDEGENTGELFF; DNA: TGTGCCAGCAGTGACGAGGGGGAGAACACCGGGGAGCTGTTTTTT
D: .; J: TRBJ1-1; size: .; V: TRBV5-1; CDR3: CASSPGTTNTEAFF; DNA: TGCGCCAGCAGCCCCGGGACAACGAACACTGAAGCTTTCTTT
D: .; J: TRBJ1-2; size: .; V: TRBV5-6; CDR3: CASSFYGGGAYGYTF; DNA: TGTGCCAGCAGCTTCTACGGGGGGGGAGCCTATGGCTACACCTTC
D: .; J: TRBJ1-1; size: .; V: TRBV7-3; CDR3: CASSRDGKGWAFF; DNA: TGTGCCAGCAGTCGGGACGGCAAAGGTTGGGCTTTCTTT
D: .; J: TRBJ2-5; size: .; V: TRBV6-1; CDR3: CASSERRGLTETQYF; DNA: TGTGCCAGCAGTGAACGGAGGGGGTTGACGGAGACCCAGTACTTC
D: .; J: TRBJ1-1; size: .; V: TRBV6-6; CDR3: CASNTGDTEAFF; DNA: TGTGCCAGTAACACGGGGGACACTGAAGCTTTCTTT
D: .; J: TRBJ1-5; size: .; V: TRBV5-5; CDR3: CASSLEGFSNQPQHF; DNA: TGTGCCAGCAGCTTGGAGGGATTCAGCAATCAGCCCCAGCATTTT
D: TRBD1; J: TRBJ1-1; size: .; V: TRBV5-3; CDR3: CARSCTGGGTEAFF; DNA: TGTGCCAGAAGCTGTACAGGGGGCGGAACTGAAGCTTTCTTT
D: TRBD2; J: TRBJ2-5; size: .; V: TRBV5-1; CDR3: CASSLGLAMYQETQYF; DNA: TGCGCCAGCAGCTTGGGACTAGCGATGTACCAAGAGACCCAGTACTTC
D: TRBD2; J: TRBJ2-3; size: .; V: TRBV5-4; CDR3: CASSPLAGVFTDTQYF; DNA: TGTGCCAGCAGCCCCCTAGCGGGGGTATTCACAGATACGCAGTATTTT
D: TRBD1; J: TRBJ1-2; size: few; V: TRBV19; CDR3: CASKTGGTGPNYGYTF; DNA: TGTGCCAGTAAAACTGGCGGGACAGGGCCAAACTATGGCTACACCTTC
D: TRBD1; J: TRBJ1-2; size: .; V: TRBV19; CDR3: CASSRDREDYGYTF; DNA: TGTGCCAGTAGTCGGGACAGGGAGGACTATGGCTACACCTTC
D: TRBD1; J: TRBJ1-2; size: medium-sized; V: TRBV25-1; CDR3: CASSDLGTVDYTF; DNA: TGTGCCAGCAGTGACCTAGGGACAGTTGACTACACCTTC
D: .; J: TRBJ1-1; size: .; V: TRBV30; CDR3: CAWSNRRNTEAFF; DNA: TGTGCCTGGTCCAACAGGCGGAACACTGAAGCTTTCTTT
D: TRBD1; J: TRBJ2-7; size: .; V: TRBV11-3; CDR3: CASSDYRDRDEYEQYF; DNA: TGTGCCAGCAGCGATTACCGGGACAGGGACGAGTACGAGCAGTACTTC
D: TRBD2; J: TRBJ2-3; size: .; V: TRBV19; CDR3: CASSRGLAGDTQYF; DNA: TGTGCCAGTAGTCGGGGACTAGCAGGGGATACGCAGTATTTT
D: .; J: TRBJ1-1; size: .; V: TRBV7-2; CDR3: CASSLSRGEAFF; DNA: TGTGCCAGCAGCTTATCCAGGGGTGAAGCTTTCTTT
D: .; J: TRBJ2-3; size: .; V: TRBV11-2; CDR3: CASRPAERPVPDTQYF; DNA: TGTGCCAGCAGACCCGCGGAACGTCCCGTACCAGATACGCAGTATTTT
D: .; J: TRBJ2-5; size: .; V: TRBV7-9; CDR3: CASSGGGTQYF; DNA: TGTGCCAGCAGCGGGGGCGGGACCCAGTACTTC
D: TRBD2; J: TRBJ2-5; size: .; V: TRBV10-3; CDR3: CAISEGSGGGETQYF; DNA: TGTGCCATCAGTGAGGGAAGCGGGGGGGGAGAGACCCAGTACTTC
D: .; J: TRBJ1-5; size: .; V: TRBV12-5; CDR3: CASGLEGAQPQHF; DNA: TGTGCTAGTGGTTTGGAGGGTGCTCAGCCCCAGCATTTT
D: .; J: TRBJ2-5; size: .; V: TRBV4-3; CDR3: CASSQDITEPKETQYF; DNA: TGCGCCAGCAGCCAAGACATTACAGAGCCCAAAGAGACCCAGTACTTC
D: .; J: TRBJ2-2; size: .; V: TRBV6-6; CDR3: CASRRVSRTGELFF; DNA: TGTGCCAGCAGAAGGGTATCTCGGACCGGGGAGCTGTTTTTT
D: TRBD1; J: TRBJ2-6; size: .; V: TRBV6-1; CDR3: CASRTGGSGANVLTF; DNA: TGTGCCAGTCGGACAGGAGGCTCTGGGGCCAACGTCCTGACTTTC
D: TRBD1; J: TRBJ1-3; size: .; V: TRBV5-6; CDR3: CASSEDRGPSGNTIYF; DNA: TGTGCCAGCAGCGAGGACAGGGGGCCCTCTGGAAACACCATATATTTT
D: TRBD1; J: TRBJ1-1; size: .; V: TRBV29-1; CDR3: CSGNRGQNTEAFF; DNA: TGCAGCGGGAACAGGGGGCAGAACACTGAAGCTTTCTTT
D: .; J: TRBJ1-1; size: .; V: TRBV29-1; CDR3: CSADRVGTEAFF; DNA: TGCAGCGCTGACCGGGTGGGGACTGAAGCTTTCTTT
D: TRBD2; J: TRBJ2-2; size: .; V: TRBV7-2; CDR3: CASSSSPSGGTGELFF; DNA: TGTGCCAGCAGCTCCTCTCCTAGCGGCGGCACCGGGGAGCTGTTTTTT
D: TRBD2; J: TRBJ2-1; size: once; V: TRBV7-9; CDR3: CASTTMTSGYNEQFF; DNA: TGTGCCAGCACTACCATGACTAGCGGGTACAATGAGCAGTTCTTC
D: .; J: TRBJ1-1; size: .; V: TRBV4-3; CDR3: CASSQDGGTEAFF; DNA: TGCGCCAGCAGCCAAGATGGGGGCACTGAAGCTTTCTTT
D: TRBD1; J: TRBJ2-7; size: .; V: TRBV2; CDR3: CASRGDRGGEQYF; DNA: TGTGCCAGCAGGGGGGACAGGGGAGGTGAGCAGTACTTC
D: .; J: TRBJ1-5; size: few; V: TRBV6-5; CDR3: CASSYSARSNQPQHF; DNA: TGTGCCAGCAGTTACTCTGCTAGATCTAATCAGCCCCAGCATTTT
D: .; J: TRBJ2-3; size: .; V: TRBV18; CDR3: CASSPTEDTQYF; DNA: TGTGCCAGCTCACCAACGGAAGATACGCAGTATTTT
D: .; J: TRBJ1-1; size: .; V: TRBV15; CDR3: CATSSTPGTGQEAFF; DNA: TGTGCCACCAGCAGTACGCCAGGGACCGGCCAGGAAGCTTTCTTT
D: .; J: TRBJ1-6; size: .; V: TRBV6-1; CDR3: CASKGRRNVNSPLHF; DNA: TGTGCCAGCAAGGGACGGCGGAACGTAAATTCACCCCTCCACTTT
D: TRBD2; J: TRBJ2-3; size: .; V: TRBV11-2; CDR3: CASSLGSAGSTDTQYF; DNA: TGTGCCAGCAGCTTAGGTTCAGCGGGGAGCACAGATACGCAGTATTTT
D: .; J: TRBJ1-2; size: .; V: TRBV5-1; CDR3: CASSLGEHADGYTF; DNA: TGCGCCAGCAGCTTGGGGGAACACGCGGATGGCTACACCTTC
D: .; J: TRBJ2-3; size: once; V: TRBV2; CDR3: CASNTLYTQYF; DNA: TGTGCCAGCAACACACTATATACGCAGTATTTT
D: TRBD1; J: TRBJ1-6; size: .; V: TRBV4-1; CDR3: CASSPTTGRSPLHF; DNA: TGCGCCAGCAGCCCAACGACAGGGCGGTCACCCCTCCACTTT